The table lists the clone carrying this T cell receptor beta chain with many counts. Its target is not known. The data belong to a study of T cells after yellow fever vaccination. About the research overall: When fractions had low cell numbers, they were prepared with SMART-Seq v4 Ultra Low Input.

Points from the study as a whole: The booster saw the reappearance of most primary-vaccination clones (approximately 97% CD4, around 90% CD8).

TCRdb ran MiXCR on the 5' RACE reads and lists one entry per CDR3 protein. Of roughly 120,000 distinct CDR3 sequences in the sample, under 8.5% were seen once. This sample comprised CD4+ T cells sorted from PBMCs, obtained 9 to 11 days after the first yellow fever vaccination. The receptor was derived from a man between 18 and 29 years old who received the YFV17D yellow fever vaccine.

The CDR3, as DNA: TGTGCCAGCAGCTATGACAGGGGAAACACTGAAGCTTTCTTT. Translating it yields CASSYDRGNTEAFF. This chain links TRBV28 with TRBJ1-1, with 8 bases that match TRBD1. V lost 6 bases, J lost 2 bases, and 5 bases stayed unmatched. The CDR3 covers 14 residues. CDR1 MDHEN and CDR2 SYDVKM come from the germline V gene.